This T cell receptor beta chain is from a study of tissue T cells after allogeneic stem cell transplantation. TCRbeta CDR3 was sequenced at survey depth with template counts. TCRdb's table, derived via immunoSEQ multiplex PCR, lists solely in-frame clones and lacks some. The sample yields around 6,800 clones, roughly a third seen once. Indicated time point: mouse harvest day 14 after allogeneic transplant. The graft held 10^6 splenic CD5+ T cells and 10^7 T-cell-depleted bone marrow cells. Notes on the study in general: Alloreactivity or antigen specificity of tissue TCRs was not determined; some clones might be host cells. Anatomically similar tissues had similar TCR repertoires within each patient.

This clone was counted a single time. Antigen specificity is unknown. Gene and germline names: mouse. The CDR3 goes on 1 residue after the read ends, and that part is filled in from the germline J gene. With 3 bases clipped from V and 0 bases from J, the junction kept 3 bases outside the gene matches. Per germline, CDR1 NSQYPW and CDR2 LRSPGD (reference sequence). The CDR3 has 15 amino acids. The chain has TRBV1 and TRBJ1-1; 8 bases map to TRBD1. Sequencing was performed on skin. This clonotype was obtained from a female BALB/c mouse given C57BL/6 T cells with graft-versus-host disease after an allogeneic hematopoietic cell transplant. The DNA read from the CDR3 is TGCACCTGCAGTGCGCGGGACAGGTCAAACACAGAAGTCTTC. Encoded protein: CTCSARDRSNTEVF. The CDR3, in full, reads CTCSARDRSNTEVFF.